The 5 T cell receptor beta chains below were found in one sample sequenced in a study of beta chain features in type 1 diabetes. The authors reverse transcribed all of the isolated RNA, so sequencing captured expressed TCRB transcripts. Assay used: immunoSEQ multiplex PCR; TCRdb lists only in-frame clones, some missing. The data hold 200,000 to 250,000 clones, with about 11% observed a single time. The sample taken for sequencing was central memory CD4+ T cells from blood. The receptors stem from a man younger than 35 in good health.

This clone was recorded a few times. The chain recombines TRBV10-3 with TRBJ2-3; 10 bases fit TRBD2. Germline loops: CDR1 ENHRY, CDR2 SYGVKD. CDR3 length: 14 amino acids. J gave up 4 bases and V 8 bases, and 6 bases lay outside the gene matches. CDR3 bases: TGTGCCATCCGGAGCGGGAGGGCGGCAGATACGCAGTATTTT. It translates to CAIRSGRAADTQYF.

In this sample, this clone turned up a few times. V and J are TRBV5-4 and TRBJ2-2; D possibly uses TRBD1 or TRBD2 (5 bases each). The CDR3 loop spans 15 amino acids. Trimming took 4 bases from V and 4 from J, leaving 14 bases between them. The germline CDR1 and CDR2 sequences are SGHNT and YYREEE (reference sequence). The CDR3 DNA is TGTGCCAGCAGCCCGGGACCCAGCGGCACCGGGGAGCTGTTTTTT. The encoded protein is CASSPGPSGTGELFF.

This clone was counted only a few times. The CDR3 sequence is CSVSGGFGEKLFF. The CDR3 bases are TGCAGCGTTTCGGGGGGCTTCGGTGAAAAACTGTTTTTT. The chain recombines TRBV29-1 with TRBJ1-4; D possibly corresponds to TRBD1 (6 bases). The CDR3 sequence is 13 residues long. Germline assignment: CDR1 SQVTM and CDR2 ANQGSEA. Trimming took 5 bases from V and 7 from J, leaving 14 bases between them.

The rearrangement uses TRBV10-3 and TRBJ2-7; 8 bases line up with TRBD2. Germline loops: CDR1 ENHRY, CDR2 SYGVKD. Trimming took 10 bases from V and 5 from J; bases not matched to a gene: 10. The CDR3 totals 13 residues. In DNA form, the CDR3 reads TGTGCCACCTCCGTTCGGGAGGGGCACGAGCAGTACTTC. It codes for CATSVREGHEQYF.

In its sample, this clone was seen a few times. The V call is TRBV28, the J call TRBJ2-1; D uncertain. Germline V gene sequence: CDR1 MDHEN, CDR2 SYDVKM. The CDR3 spans 14 residues. V was cut by 1 base and J by 1 base, with 5 bases left in between. The CDR3 region is CASSLFGSYNEQFF. CDR3 DNA sequence: TGTGCCAGCAGTTTATTCGGGTCCTACAATGAGCAGTTCTTC.